The 15 T cell receptor beta chains below all came from one sample that was sequenced in a study of tumor-infiltrating lymphocytes in localized non-small cell lung cancer. Sequenced by immunoSEQ multiplex PCR; TCRdb stores in-frame clones only, minus some. The sample consists of around 1,500 clones, roughly 85% of them appearing once. The sequenced material came from lung tumor tissue. The receptors originated from a human donor with non-small cell lung cancer.

This clone was counted a single time. The chain combines TRBV6-6 with TRBJ2-4; D tentatively reads TRBD1 or TRBD2 (5 bases each). This CDR3 has 13 residues. The V gene lost 0 bases and the J gene lost 8 bases, with 8 bases spanning the gap. Germline V gene data show CDR1 as MNHNY and CDR2 as SVGAGI (reference sequence). CDR3 residues: CASSYSRGDIQYF. CDR3 DNA: TGTGCCAGCAGTTACTCGAGGGGAGACATTCAGTACTTC.

This clone was detected only once. This rearrangement joins TRBV7-2 to TRBJ2-3, with TRBD2 identical over 7 bases. The CDR3 contains 15 residues. Trimming cost V 6 bases and J 2 bases; bases outside gene matches: 8. In germline, CDR1 is SGHTA, CDR2 FQGNSA. CDR3 nucleotide sequence: TGTGCCAGCAGTAAGACTAGCCCCTACACAGATACGCAGTATTTT. Its translation: CASSKTSPYTDTQYF. Drawing the rest from reference TRBV7-2 and TRBJ2-3, the complete variable domain is GAGVSQSPSNKVTEKGKDVELRCDPISGHTALYWYRQSLGQGLEFLIYFQGNSAPDKSGLPSDRFSAERTGGSVSTLTIQRTQQEDSAVYLCASSKTSPYTDTQYFGPGTRLTVL.

The V gene is TRBV6-5, the J gene TRBJ1-2; 8 nucleotides match TRBD1. There are 15 residues in the CDR3. V trimming: 6 bases; J trimming: 8 bases; junction bases outside the gene matches: 14. The germline gives CDR1 MNHEY, CDR2 SVGAGI. The CDR3 coding sequence is TGTGCCAGCAGATACAATTATCAGGGGGCTGGCGGCTACACCTTC. This gives the protein CASRYNYQGAGGYTF.

The chain combines TRBV30 with TRBJ1-1, with D perhaps matching TRBD1 (5 bases). CDR1 is GTSNPN and CDR2 is SVGIG in the germline V gene (reference sequence). V lost 2 bases, J lost 1 base, and 11 bases lay in between. This CDR3 has 14 residues. The CDR3 nucleotides read TGTGCCTGGAGTCAGGGTATCGCGAACACTGAAGCTTTCTTT. Its translation: CAWSQGIANTEAFF.

V and J are TRBV25-1 and TRBJ1-2; no firm D call. Germline CDR1 and CDR2: MGHDK and SYGVNS. This CDR3 has 13 residues. Trimming left V 5 bases short and J 7 bases short, with 14 bases between. CDR3 in amino acids: CASSSEGWSGYTF. The CDR3 DNA reads TGTGCCAGCAGTAGTGAAGGGTGGAGTGGCTACACCTTC.

This clone is hyperexpanded in the sample. This sequence joins TRBV11-2 and TRBJ2-3; 10 nucleotides line up with TRBD2. V was pared by 5 bases and J by 4 bases, with 3 bases of the junction left unmatched. The CDR3 has 14 residues. Germline values: CDR1 SGHAT, CDR2 FQNNGV. The CDR3 protein is CASSLAGAADTQYF. The CDR3 DNA reads TGTGCCAGCAGCCTAGCGGGGGCCGCAGATACGCAGTATTTT.

The V gene is TRBV6-1, the J gene TRBJ1-5; 7 nucleotides match TRBD1. The germline V gene has CDR1 MNHNS and CDR2 SASEGT. The CDR3 consists of 15 residues. The trim removed 7 bases at V and 9 bases at J, leaving 15 bases unmatched. CDR3 DNA sequence: TGTGCCAGCACTTTCGACAGGGCTGGGGGTCGGCCCCAGCATTTT. This translates into CASTFDRAGGRPQHF.

This clone was picked up a small number of times. The V gene is TRBV10-1, the J gene TRBJ1-3; no clear D gene. Germline lookup yields CDR1 WNHNN and CDR2 SYGVQD (reference sequence). V was pared by 10 bases and J by 1 base, with 5 bases between. The CDR3 length is 11 residues. CDR3 residues: CATRSGNTIYF. As DNA, the CDR3 is TGCGCCACCAGGTCTGGAAACACCATATATTTT.

The rearrangement joins TRBV27 to TRBJ2-3; D remains unclear. The V gene's germline CDR1 is MNHEY and CDR2 SMNVEV (reference sequence). V was shortened by 0 bases and J by 4 bases, with 5 bases between the two germline ends. This CDR3 comprises 13 residues. CDR3 loop: CASSLSEPDTQYF. The CDR3 nucleotides are TGTGCCAGCAGTTTATCAGAACCAGATACGCAGTATTTT.

The CDR3 protein is CASSPPGQGFGNQPQHF. The CDR3, as DNA: TGTGCCAGCTCACCACCGGGACAGGGTTTTGGCAATCAGCCCCAGCATTTT. The chain links TRBV18 to TRBJ1-5, with 9 bases fitting TRBD1. The germline V gene has CDR1 KGHSH and CDR2 LQKENI. V dropped 0 bases and J dropped 2; count of bases not matched to a gene: 5. The CDR3 is 17 amino acids.

V usage is TRBV2 and J usage is TRBJ2-3; a weak D match, TRBD2 (6 bases). CDR3 size: 20 residues. Germline V gene lookup returns CDR1 SNHLY and CDR2 FYNNEI. The V end lost 6 bases, the J end lost 0 bases, and 28 bases lay between the germline ends. The CDR3 sequence: CASSGSIRGTDYTSTDTQYF. The DNA for the CDR3 is TGTGCCAGCAGCGGGTCCATACGAGGGACGGACTATACTAGCACAGATACGCAGTATTTT.

V and J are TRBV29-1 and TRBJ2-2, with D perhaps assigned TRBD1 or TRBD2 (7 bases each). From germline, CDR1 is SQVTM and CDR2 ANQGSEA. The CDR3 sequence is 18 residues long. With 5 bases removed from V and 0 bases from J, the gap between germline ends came to 22 bases. DNA for the CDR3: TGCAGCGTTAAAGGCCCCATGGGGAGGGGGCCGAACACCGGGGAGCTGTTTTTT. This encodes CSVKGPMGRGPNTGELFF.

Concerning this clone itself: The junction and the germline gene differ at one end; a read error may be behind it. The chain uses TRBV12-5 and TRBJ1-1; 7 nucleotides match TRBD1. The germline gives CDR1 LGHNT, CDR2 FRNRAP. The CDR3 length is 13 residues. CDR3: CASGLQGNTEAFF. The CDR3 DNA reads as TGTGCTAGTGGTTTACAGGGGAACACCGAAGCTTTCTTT.

The chain recombines TRBV5-1 with TRBJ2-1, with D perhaps matching TRBD1 (6 bases). Trimming left V 3 bases short and J 4 bases short, with 8 bases between. Germline values: CDR1 SGHRS, CDR2 YFSETQ. CDR3 length: 13 amino acids. The CDR3 DNA sequence: TGCGCCAGCAGCTGGGACATTTACAATGAGCAGTTCTTC. Its protein is CASSWDIYNEQFF.

This clone was recorded only once. The J gene is TRBJ1-1, the V gene TRBV2; 7 bases line up with TRBD1. The CDR3 is 13 amino acids. V gave up 6 bases and J gave up 8 bases; unmatched junction bases: 9. Germline V gene sequence: CDR1 SNHLY, CDR2 FYNNEI. The CDR3 spells CASSELQGVEAFF. CDR3 DNA: TGTGCCAGCAGCGAGCTCCAGGGGGTGGAAGCTTTCTTT.